This is a list of T cell receptor beta chains from one sample in a study of cytotoxic CD8 clonotypes in ibrutinib-treated CLL. The table came from immunoSEQ multiplex PCR; TCRdb's copy has only in-frame clones and leaves some out. The data show approximately 90,000 clones, 70% to 80% seen once. Sequenced here: PBMCs, sampled after 24 months of ibrutinib treatment. These receptors all come from a human donor with chronic lymphocytic leukemia. Each CDR3 is given without its conserved first and last residue. The order of the fields is V gene, J gene, CDR3 protein.

TRBV10-1,TRBJ2-1,ASGASGTEGLAGGPPDYNEQF
TRBV4-2,TRBJ2-3,ASSRRTGTTLTDTQY
TRBV10-3,TRBJ2-2,AISETGPGELF
TRBV29-1,TRBJ1-1,SVEAKTVDTEAF
TRBV13,TRBJ1-3,ASSLDSRSGNTIY
TRBV25-1,TRBJ2-3,ASSGSTDTQY
TRBV9,TRBJ2-7,ASSVSGDTYEQY
TRBV6-8,TRBJ2-1,ASSPARAGPAEQF
TRBV27,TRBJ2-3,ASSLSTDTQY
TRBV5-8,TRBJ1-1,ASSVTDSLGTEAF
TRBV5-1,TRBJ2-7,ASSAGTESWQY
TRBV4-2,TRBJ2-3,ASSPRTSGGAGMNTQY
TRBV4-2,TRBJ2-7,ASRNTGQGSYEQY
TRBV5-1,TRBJ1-2,ASSLAMDYGYT
TRBV19,TRBJ2-3,ASSDWGGGNTQY
TRBV7-8,TRBJ1-4,ASSADSGHEKLF
TRBV6-1,TRBJ1-5,ASRNQGKGNQPQH
TRBV28,TRBJ1-2,ASSPGTAYGGYT